The present T cell receptor (beta chain) was sequenced within a study of blood T cell repertoires in COVID-19. Looked up from germline, CDR1 is SGHAT and CDR2 is FQNNGV. The CDR3 runs 16 residues. With 2 bases removed from V and 7 bases from J, the gap between germline ends came to 18 bases. How the authors handled the data: Amplification with reference gene primers provided the estimates of nucleated cell counts. TCRdb keeps only in-frame clones here, not all; method: immunoSEQ multiplex PCR. V, J and clone size reflect that table, while D and trimming were determined from the DNA. Altogether 25,000 to 40,000 clones are present, 85% to 90% being singletons, with the ten largest covering approximately 13%.

The receptor was isolated from a man aged 65-85 years with active COVID-19. The chain couples TRBV11-2 to TRBJ2-1; no clear D gene. The specimen was peripheral blood. Here the CDR3 DNA reads TGTGCCAGCAGCTTAAAGGTGTCTCCAGGTATGAATGAGCAGTTCTTC. It encodes CASSLKVSPGMNEQFF.